The entry below describes one T cell receptor beta chain. The antigen remains unidentified. TCRdb analysed the 5' RACE reads with MiXCR anew, one entry per CDR3 protein. The sample comprises about 700,000 distinct CDR3 sequences, 8.5% to 9.5% of which are singletons, and around 0.98% rests with the top ten. The data are from a study of identical twins. Study results and limitations: Monozygotic twins shared more out-of-frame TCR alpha than recombination models predicted. Potential partial confounding of zero-insertion analyses by invariant MAIT and iNKT cells was noted.

Germline V gives CDR1 LGHDT, CDR2 YNNKEL (reference sequence). This CDR3 has 18 residues. The V gene end was trimmed by 10 bases and the J gene end by 0 bases; junction bases not matched to a gene: 12. The data also belong to a second study, concerning yellow fever vaccine responses in identical twins.

What was sequenced was PBMCs. The chain employs TRBV3-1 and TRBJ2-3; 14 bases line up with TRBD2. The TCR was taken from a woman aged 18-29 years in good health. The CDR3 DNA reads as TGTGCCACCTCCCCATGGACTAGCGGGGGGACTAGCACAGATACGCAGTATTTT. Protein sequence: CATSPWTSGGTSTDTQYF.